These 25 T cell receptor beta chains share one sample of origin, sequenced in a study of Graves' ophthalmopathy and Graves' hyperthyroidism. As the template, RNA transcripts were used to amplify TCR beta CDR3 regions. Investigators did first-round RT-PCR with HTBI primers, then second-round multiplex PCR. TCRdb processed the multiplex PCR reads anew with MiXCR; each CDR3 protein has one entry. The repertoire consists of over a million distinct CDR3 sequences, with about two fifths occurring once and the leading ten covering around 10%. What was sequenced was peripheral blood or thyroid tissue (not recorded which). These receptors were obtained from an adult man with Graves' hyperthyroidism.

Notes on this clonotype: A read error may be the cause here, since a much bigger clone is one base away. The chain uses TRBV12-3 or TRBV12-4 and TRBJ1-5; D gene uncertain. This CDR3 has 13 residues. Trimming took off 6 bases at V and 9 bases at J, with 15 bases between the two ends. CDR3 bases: TGTGCCAGCAGAGAGGGCATCCATATGCCCCAGCATTTT. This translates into CASREGIHMPQHF.

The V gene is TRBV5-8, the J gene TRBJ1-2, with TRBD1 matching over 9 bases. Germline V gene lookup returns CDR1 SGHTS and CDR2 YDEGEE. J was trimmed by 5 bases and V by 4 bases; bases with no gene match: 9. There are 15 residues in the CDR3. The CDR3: CASSSRDRVLYGYTF. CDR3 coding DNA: TGTGCCAGCAGCAGTCGGGACAGGGTACTTTATGGCTACACCTTC.

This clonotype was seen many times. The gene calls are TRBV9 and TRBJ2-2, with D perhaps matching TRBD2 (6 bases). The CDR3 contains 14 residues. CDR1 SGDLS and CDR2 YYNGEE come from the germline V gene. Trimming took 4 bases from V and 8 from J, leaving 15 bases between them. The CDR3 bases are TGTGCCAGCAGCTCCCGACTAGTTGGTGGGGAGCTGTTTTTT. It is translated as CASSSRLVGGELFF.

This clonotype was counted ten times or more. In DNA form, the CDR3 reads TGTGCCAGCAGGCCCGGGGGAGGGACCTACGAGCAGTACTTC. Translating gives CASRPGGGTYEQYF. V gene TRBV6-5 combines with J gene TRBJ2-7; 7 bases are a match to TRBD2. Germline V CDR1 and CDR2: MNHEY, SVGAGI. This CDR3 region has 14 residues. V trimming: 6 bases; J trimming: 2 bases; junction bases outside the gene matches: 7.

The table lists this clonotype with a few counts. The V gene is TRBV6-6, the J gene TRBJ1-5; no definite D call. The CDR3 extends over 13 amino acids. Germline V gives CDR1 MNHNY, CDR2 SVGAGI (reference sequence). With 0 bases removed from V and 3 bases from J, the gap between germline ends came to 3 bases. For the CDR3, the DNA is TGTGCCAGCAGTTACTCTAACAATCAGCCCCAGCATTTT. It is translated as CASSYSNNQPQHF.

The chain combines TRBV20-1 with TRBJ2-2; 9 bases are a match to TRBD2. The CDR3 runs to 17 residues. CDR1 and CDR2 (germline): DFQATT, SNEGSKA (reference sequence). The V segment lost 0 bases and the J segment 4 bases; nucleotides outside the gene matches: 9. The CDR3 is CSARDTSRLAVTGELFF. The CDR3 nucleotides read TGCAGTGCTAGAGATACGAGCAGACTAGCGGTCACCGGGGAGCTGTTTTTT.

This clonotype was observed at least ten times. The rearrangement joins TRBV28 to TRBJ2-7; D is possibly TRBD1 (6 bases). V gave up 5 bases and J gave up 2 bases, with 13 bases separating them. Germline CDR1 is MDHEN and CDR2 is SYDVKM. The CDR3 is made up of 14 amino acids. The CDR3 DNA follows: TGTGCCAGCAGTGCGACAGGCGCACCCTACGAGCAGTACTTC. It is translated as CASSATGAPYEQYF. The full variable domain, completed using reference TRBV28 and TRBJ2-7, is DVKVTQSSRYLVKRTGEKVFLECVQDMDHENMFWYRQDPGLGLRLIYFSYDVKMKEKGDIPEGYSVSREKKERFSLILESASTNQTSMYLCASSATGAPYEQYFGPGTRLTVT.

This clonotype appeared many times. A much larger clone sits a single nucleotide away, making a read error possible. CDR3: CASSAPGANVLTF. The CDR3 nucleotides are TGTGCCAGCAGCGCCCCTGGGGCCAACGTCCTGACTTTC. V usage is TRBV9 and J usage is TRBJ2-6; D unresolved. The length of the CDR3 is 13 residues. The V end lost 3 bases, the J end lost 2 bases, and 3 bases lay between the germline ends. The germline V gene encodes CDR1 SGDLS and CDR2 YYNGEE. The full variable domain, its missing parts supplied by reference TRBV9 and TRBJ2-6, is DSGVTQTPKHLITATGQRVTLRCSPRSGDLSVYWYQQSLDQGLQFLIQYYNGEERAKGNILERFSAQQFPDLHSELNLSSLELGDSALYFCASSAPGANVLTFGAGSRLTVL.

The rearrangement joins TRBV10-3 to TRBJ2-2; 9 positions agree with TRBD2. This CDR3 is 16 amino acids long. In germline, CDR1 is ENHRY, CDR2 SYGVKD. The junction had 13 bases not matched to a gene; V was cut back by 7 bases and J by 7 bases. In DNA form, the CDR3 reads TGTGCCATCAAGGACCAAGCGGGAGGACGGGTCGGGGAGCTGTTTTTT. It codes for CAIKDQAGGRVGELFF.

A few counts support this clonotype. CDR3 coding DNA: TGTGCCAGCAGCCTCAACAGGGGGCTCTCCGGAAACACCATATATTTT. This codes for CASSLNRGLSGNTIYF. The chain couples TRBV13 to TRBJ1-3, with 9 positions matching TRBD1. With 5 bases clipped from V and 4 bases from J, the junction kept 9 bases outside the gene matches. Germline V lookup: CDR1 PRHDT, CDR2 FYEKMQ (reference sequence). The CDR3 extends over 16 amino acids.

The CDR3 is CAIRRAFVRQSNYGYTF. CDR3 coding DNA: TGTGCCATCAGGCGGGCTTTTGTCAGACAATCTAACTATGGCTACACCTTC. The rearrangement uses TRBV10-3 and TRBJ1-2; D call uncertain. V lost 6 bases, J lost 0 bases, and 20 bases lay in between. CDR3 length: 17 amino acids. CDR1 is ENHRY, CDR2 SYGVKD, per germline.

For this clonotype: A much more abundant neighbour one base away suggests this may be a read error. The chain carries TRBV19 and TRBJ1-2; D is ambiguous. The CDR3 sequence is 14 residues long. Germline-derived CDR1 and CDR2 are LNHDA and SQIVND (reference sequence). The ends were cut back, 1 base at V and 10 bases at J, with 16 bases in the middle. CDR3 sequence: CASSIGRLKDDYTF. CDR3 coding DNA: TGTGCCAGTAGTATAGGGCGACTGAAAGATGACTACACCTTC.

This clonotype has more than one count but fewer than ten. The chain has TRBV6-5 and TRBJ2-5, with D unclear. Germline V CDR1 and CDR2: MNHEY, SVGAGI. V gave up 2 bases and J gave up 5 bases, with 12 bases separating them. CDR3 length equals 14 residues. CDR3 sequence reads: CASSYGHGSETQYF. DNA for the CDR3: TGTGCCAGCAGTTACGGTCACGGGTCGGAGACCCAGTACTTC.

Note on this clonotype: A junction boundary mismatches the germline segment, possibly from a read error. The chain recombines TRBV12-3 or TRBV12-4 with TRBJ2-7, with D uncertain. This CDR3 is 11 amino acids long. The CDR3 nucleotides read TGTGCCATCAGTGAGACTTGCGAGCAGTACTTC. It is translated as CAISETCEQYF.

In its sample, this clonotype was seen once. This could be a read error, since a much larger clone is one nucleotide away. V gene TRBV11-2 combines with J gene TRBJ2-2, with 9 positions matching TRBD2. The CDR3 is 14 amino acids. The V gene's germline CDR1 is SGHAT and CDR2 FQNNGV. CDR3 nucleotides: TGTACCAGCAAGCGGGAGGTCAACACCGGGGAGCTGTTTTTT. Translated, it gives CTSKREVNTGELFF.

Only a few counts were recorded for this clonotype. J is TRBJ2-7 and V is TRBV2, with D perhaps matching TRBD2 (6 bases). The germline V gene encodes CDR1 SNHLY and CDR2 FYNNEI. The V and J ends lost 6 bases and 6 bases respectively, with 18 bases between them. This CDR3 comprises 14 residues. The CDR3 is CASSLRREVSEQYF. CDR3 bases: TGTGCCAGCAGCCTCCGGAGGGAGGTATCCGAGCAGTACTTC.

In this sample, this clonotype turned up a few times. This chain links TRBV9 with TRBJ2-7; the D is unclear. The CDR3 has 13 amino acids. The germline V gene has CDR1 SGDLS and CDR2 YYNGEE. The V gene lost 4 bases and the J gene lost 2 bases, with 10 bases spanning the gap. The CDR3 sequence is CASSPDTTYEQYF. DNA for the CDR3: TGTGCCAGCAGCCCCGACACGACCTACGAGCAGTACTTC.

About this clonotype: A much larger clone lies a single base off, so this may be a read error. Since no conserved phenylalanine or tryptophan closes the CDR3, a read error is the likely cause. In DNA, the CDR3 is TGCGCCAGCAGCCCTTCCGGTTTTGGTCTGAACACTGAAGCTTTCCTT. This gives the protein CASSPSGFGLNTEAFL. The chain has TRBV7-2 and TRBJ1-1; D is ambiguous. Germline CDR1 reads SGHTA; CDR2 reads FQGNSA. This CDR3 region has 16 residues.

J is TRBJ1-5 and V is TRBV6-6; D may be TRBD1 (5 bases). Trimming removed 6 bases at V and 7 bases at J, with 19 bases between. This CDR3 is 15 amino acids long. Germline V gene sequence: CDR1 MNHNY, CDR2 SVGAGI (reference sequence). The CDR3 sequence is CASRPRGGDGQPQHF. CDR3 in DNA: TGTGCCAGCAGACCCCGTGGGGGGGATGGGCAGCCCCAGCATTTT.

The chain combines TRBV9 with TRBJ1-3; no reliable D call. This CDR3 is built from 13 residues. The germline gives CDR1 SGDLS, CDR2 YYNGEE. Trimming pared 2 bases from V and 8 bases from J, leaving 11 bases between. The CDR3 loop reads CASSVYPKDTIYF. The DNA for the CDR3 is TGTGCCAGCAGCGTTTACCCTAAGGACACCATATATTTT. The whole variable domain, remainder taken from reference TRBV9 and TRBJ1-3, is DSGVTQTPKHLITATGQRVTLRCSPRSGDLSVYWYQQSLDQGLQFLIQYYNGEERAKGNILERFSAQQFPDLHSELNLSSLELGDSALYFCASSVYPKDTIYFGEGSWLTVV.

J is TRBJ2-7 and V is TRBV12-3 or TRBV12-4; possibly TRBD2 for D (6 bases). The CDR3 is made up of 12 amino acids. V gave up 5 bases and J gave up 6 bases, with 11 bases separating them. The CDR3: CASSMGGGEQYF. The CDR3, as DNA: TGTGCCAGCAGTATGGGAGGCGGCGAGCAGTACTTC.

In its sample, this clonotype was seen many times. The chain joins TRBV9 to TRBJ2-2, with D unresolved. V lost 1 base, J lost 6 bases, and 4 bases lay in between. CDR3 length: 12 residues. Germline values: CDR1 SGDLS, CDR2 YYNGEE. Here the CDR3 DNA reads TGTGCCAGCAGCGTATGGCCCGGGGAGCTGTTTTTT. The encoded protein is CASSVWPGELFF.

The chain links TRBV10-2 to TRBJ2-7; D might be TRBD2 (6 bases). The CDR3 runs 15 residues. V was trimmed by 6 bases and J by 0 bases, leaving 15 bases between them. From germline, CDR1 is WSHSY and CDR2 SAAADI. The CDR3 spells CASSRGDGSSYEQYF. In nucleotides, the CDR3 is TGCGCCAGCAGCCGCGGGGACGGTTCCTCCTACGAGCAGTACTTC.

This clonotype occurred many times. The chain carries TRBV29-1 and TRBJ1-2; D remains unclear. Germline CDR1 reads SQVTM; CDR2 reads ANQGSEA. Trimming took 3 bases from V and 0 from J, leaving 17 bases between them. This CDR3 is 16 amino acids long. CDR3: CSVDSRAHIANYGYTF. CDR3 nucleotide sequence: TGCAGCGTTGATTCCCGGGCCCATATAGCTAACTATGGCTACACCTTC. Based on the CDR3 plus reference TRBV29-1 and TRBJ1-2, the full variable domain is SAVISQKPSRDICQRGTSLTIQCQVDSQVTMMFWYRQQPGQSLTLIATANQGSEATYESGFVIDKFPISRPNLTFSTLTVSNMSPEDSSIYLCSVDSRAHIANYGYTFGSGTRLTVV.

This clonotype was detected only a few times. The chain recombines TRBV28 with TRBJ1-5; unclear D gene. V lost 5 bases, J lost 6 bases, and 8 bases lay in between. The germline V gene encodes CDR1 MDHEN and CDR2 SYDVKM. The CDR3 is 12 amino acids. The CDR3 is CASSAKGQPQHF. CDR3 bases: TGTGCCAGCAGTGCGAAGGGTCAGCCCCAGCATTTT.